This is a list of T cell receptor beta chains from one sample in a study of T cell responses to AZD1222 COVID-19 vaccine. Data came from immunoSEQ multiplex PCR; TCRdb stores just in-frame clones and leaves some out. This table has about 120,000 clones, about 90% appearing once. Source: peripheral blood, taken on day 0 of AZD1222 vaccination. The receptors stem from an adult in good health. Each CDR3 is given with its conserved first and last residue. A D gene is named only where the DNA matches it firmly. For some rows the clone size is stated as once, few or many, or as a class when expanded; others skip it.

J: TRBJ2-1
size: -
V: TRBV7-9
D: -
DNA: TGTGCCACGTCCTCGTGGCGGGGCAACAATGAGCAGTTCTTC
CDR3: CATSSWRGNNEQFF

J: TRBJ2-3
size: -
V: TRBV19
D: TRBD2
DNA: TGTGCCAGTAGTATAGGCTCAGGGGTAGCGGGATACTCAGATACGCAGTATTTT
CDR3: CASSIGSGVAGYSDTQYF

J: TRBJ2-1
size: -
V: TRBV6-5
D: TRBD1
DNA: TGTGCCAGCAGCGATTCGGACAGGGTGTGGGATGAGCAGTTCTTC
CDR3: CASSDSDRVWDEQFF

J: TRBJ1-2
size: -
V: TRBV19
D: -
DNA: TGTGCCAGTAGTATACGGGGCCCCTATGGCTACACCTTC
CDR3: CASSIRGPYGYTF

J: TRBJ2-5
size: -
V: TRBV29-1
D: -
DNA: TGCAGCGTTCAAGGCGGCAGGGGGAGGCAAGAGACCCAGTACTTC
CDR3: CSVQGGRGRQETQYF

J: TRBJ2-1
size: -
V: TRBV27
D: TRBD1
DNA: TGTGCCAGCAGCCGCTGGGTGGGTACAGGGGACTACAATGAGCAGTTCTTC
CDR3: CASSRWVGTGDYNEQFF

J: TRBJ2-2
size: -
V: TRBV25-1
D: -
DNA: TGTGCCAGCAGTGTCTCCCTAGGGACCACCGGGGAGCTGTTTTTT
CDR3: CASSVSLGTTGELFF

J: TRBJ2-7
size: few
V: TRBV5-5
D: -
DNA: TGTGCCAGCAGCCCGGGGGTTGGCGAGCAGTACTTC
CDR3: CASSPGVGEQYF

J: TRBJ1-4
size: -
V: TRBV7-2
D: TRBD1
DNA: TGTGCCAGCAGCCTGGACAGGGCGGAAGAAAAACTGTTTTTT
CDR3: CASSLDRAEEKLFF

J: TRBJ1-1
size: few
V: TRBV28
D: TRBD1
DNA: TGTGCCAGCTCCCATTACGACAGGGGTCGGGACACTGAAGCTTTCTTT
CDR3: CASSHYDRGRDTEAFF

J: TRBJ2-1
size: -
V: TRBV6-2/TRBV6-3
D: TRBD2
DNA: TGTGCCAGCAGTTACAGGACTAGCCGCAGTTTGGGGTATGAGCAGTTCTTC
CDR3: CASSYRTSRSLGYEQFF

J: TRBJ2-1
size: -
V: TRBV30
D: TRBD2
DNA: TGTGCCTGGAGTGGGGAGCGGGATGGTTTCTACAATGAGCAGTTCTTC
CDR3: CAWSGERDGFYNEQFF

J: TRBJ1-2
size: -
V: TRBV28
D: -
DNA: TGTGCCAGCAGTTCCCCGGACATTGAGTACTATGGCTACACCTTC
CDR3: CASSSPDIEYYGYTF

J: TRBJ1-6
size: -
V: TRBV30
D: TRBD1
DNA: TGTGCCTGGAGTCGGGACAGAAATTCACCCCTCCACTTT
CDR3: CAWSRDRNSPLHF

J: TRBJ1-1
size: -
V: TRBV5-1
D: -
DNA: TGCGCCAGCAGCCCCGTCCAGGGAAGGACTGAAGCTTTCTTT
CDR3: CASSPVQGRTEAFF

J: TRBJ2-6
size: -
V: TRBV24-1
D: -
DNA: TGTGCCACCAGTGATGACGGCTCTGGGGCCAACGTCCTGACTTTC
CDR3: CATSDDGSGANVLTF

J: TRBJ2-1
size: -
V: TRBV7-6
D: -
DNA: TGTGCCAGCAGCTTAACGGGTAATGAGCAGTTCTTC
CDR3: CASSLTGNEQFF

J: TRBJ2-7
size: -
V: TRBV2
D: TRBD1
DNA: TGTGCTTCGGGACAGTTCTACGAGCAGTACTTC
CDR3: CASGQFYEQYF

J: TRBJ1-3
size: once
V: TRBV2
D: -
DNA: TGTGCCAGCAGTACGGACACCCTCTCTGGAAACACCATATATTTT
CDR3: CASSTDTLSGNTIYF

J: TRBJ2-3
size: -
V: TRBV27
D: TRBD2
DNA: TGTGCCAGCAGTTTAGGCGGGAGTCGGACAGATACGCAGTATTTT
CDR3: CASSLGGSRTDTQYF

J: TRBJ2-5
size: -
V: TRBV7-6
D: TRBD2
DNA: TGTGCCAGCAGCGCAATTGGACTAGCGGCGACCCGGGGGGAGACCCAGTACTTC
CDR3: CASSAIGLAATRGETQYF

J: TRBJ2-2
size: -
V: TRBV5-1
D: -
DNA: TGCGCCAGCAGCTTCTCAGGGGAGAACACCGGGGAGCTGTTTTTT
CDR3: CASSFSGENTGELFF

J: TRBJ1-5
size: -
V: TRBV14
D: -
DNA: TGTGCCAGCAGCCAAATCGGACCCCCAGGGCAGCCCCAGCATTTT
CDR3: CASSQIGPPGQPQHF

J: TRBJ1-1
size: -
V: TRBV9
D: -
DNA: TGTGCCAGCAGCAATACGCAGGGAACGAACACTGAAGCTTTCTTT
CDR3: CASSNTQGTNTEAFF

J: TRBJ1-6
size: -
V: TRBV11-2
D: -
DNA: TGTGCCAGCAGCTTAGATCTGGCAGGCGCTTTAGGTTCCTATAATTCACCCCTCCACTTT
CDR3: CASSLDLAGALGSYNSPLHF

J: TRBJ1-5
size: -
V: TRBV7-8
D: -
DNA: TGTGCCAGCAGCTTAGTAGGGAATAGCAATCAGCCCCAGCATTTT
CDR3: CASSLVGNSNQPQHF

J: TRBJ2-2
size: -
V: TRBV10-2
D: -
DNA: TGCGCCAGCAGGGGGGCCAGGAACACCGGGGAGCTGTTTTTT
CDR3: CASRGARNTGELFF

J: TRBJ1-4
size: -
V: TRBV14
D: TRBD1
DNA: TGTGCCAGCAGCCAAGATAACTCGAGACAGGGTACTGAAAAACTGTTTTTT
CDR3: CASSQDNSRQGTEKLFF

J: TRBJ2-1
size: -
V: TRBV3-1/TRBV3-2
D: -
DNA: TGTGCCAGCAGCCAAGCCAGGTCTGGGGCGGCCTCGGGCGGTGAGCAGTTCTTC
CDR3: CASSQARSGAASGGEQFF

J: TRBJ2-5
size: once
V: TRBV5-4
D: -
DNA: TGTGCCAGCAGCCCCGCCCATAAGGGCTGGGAGACCCAGTACTTC
CDR3: CASSPAHKGWETQYF

J: TRBJ1-6
size: -
V: TRBV28
D: TRBD1
DNA: TGTGCCAGCAGCCCAGGGGGGCTTAACACGAATTCACCCCTCCACTTT
CDR3: CASSPGGLNTNSPLHF

J: TRBJ1-1
size: -
V: TRBV11-2
D: -
DNA: TGTGCCAGCAGCTTTATCCGAGCCACTGAAGCTTTCTTT
CDR3: CASSFIRATEAFF

J: TRBJ2-7
size: -
V: TRBV12-3/TRBV12-4
D: -
DNA: TGTGCCAGCGCGGGACCCTCCGCGTACGAGCAGTACTTC
CDR3: CASAGPSAYEQYF

J: TRBJ2-1
size: -
V: TRBV11-3
D: -
DNA: TGTGCCAGCAGCTTAGGGGTTAGTTTGGTGAATGAGCAGTTCTTC
CDR3: CASSLGVSLVNEQFF

J: TRBJ1-5
size: -
V: TRBV19
D: -
DNA: TGTGCCAGTACCCCTTATAGCAATCAGCCCCAGCATTTT
CDR3: CASTPYSNQPQHF

J: TRBJ2-1
size: -
V: TRBV5-1
D: TRBD2
DNA: TGCGCCAGCAGCGGGAGGACTAGCGGGAGTTTTAATGAGCAGTTCTTC
CDR3: CASSGRTSGSFNEQFF

J: TRBJ1-5
size: -
V: TRBV27
D: -
DNA: TGTGCCAGCAGCCCCTACCGGCCCCCCAATCAGCCCCAGCATTTT
CDR3: CASSPYRPPNQPQHF

J: TRBJ2-1
size: -
V: TRBV7-2
D: TRBD2
DNA: TGTGCCAGCAGCTTAAATGGCGGGGGCAATGAGCAGTTCTTC
CDR3: CASSLNGGGNEQFF

J: TRBJ2-1
size: -
V: TRBV12-3/TRBV12-4
D: -
DNA: TGTGCCAGCTCGGGGATGCAAAGGCCGTTCTTC
CDR3: CASSGMQRPFF

J: TRBJ2-7
size: -
V: TRBV6-5
D: -
DNA: TGTGCCAGCAGCTTCCTAGCGCTCTCCTACGAGCAGTACTTC
CDR3: CASSFLALSYEQYF

J: TRBJ1-6
size: -
V: TRBV2
D: -
DNA: TGTGCCAGCAGTGAAGGTGGGCAGGGGCGTTCACCCCTCCACTTT
CDR3: CASSEGGQGRSPLHF

J: TRBJ2-5
size: -
V: TRBV24-1
D: -
DNA: TGTGCCACCAGTGAACCTGGGACACGGCGGGAGACCCAGTACTTC
CDR3: CATSEPGTRRETQYF